Listed below are T cell receptor beta chains from one sample, sequenced in a study of cytomegalovirus exposure and HLA in healthy donors. Clones were sequenced by immunoSEQ multiplex PCR, and TCRdb holds only the in-frame ones, with some missing. The table records 130,000 or so clones, just under 75% of them present only once. Specimen: PBMCs. The receptor source for this set is a man in his forties in good health and CMV-seropositive. Each CDR3 is given with its conserved first and last residue. A D gene is named only where the DNA matches it firmly. A row's size may be missing; if present it is once, few, many or a size class.

d_gene,abundance,j_gene,v_gene,len,CDR3aa,CDR3nt
-,-,TRBJ1-1,TRBV7-9,16,CASSSIKSMSDTEAFF,TGTGCCAGCAGCTCCATTAAGTCGATGAGTGACACTGAAGCTTTCTTT
TRBD1,few,TRBJ2-3,TRBV27,15,CASSEWTGGADTQYF,TGTGCCAGCAGTGAGTGGACAGGGGGCGCAGATACGCAGTATTTT
-,few,TRBJ1-5,TRBV7-9,15,CASSQGGQDNQPQHF,TGTGCCAGCAGCCAAGGGGGACAAGACAATCAGCCCCAGCATTTT
-,-,TRBJ1-1,TRBV7-6,12,CADPGHPSEAFF,TGTGCCGACCCGGGACATCCTTCTGAAGCTTTCTTT
-,-,TRBJ2-5,TRBV5-1,15,CASSLRSGPQETQYF,TGCGCCAGCAGCTTGCGCAGCGGCCCGCAAGAGACCCAGTACTTC
TRBD1,few,TRBJ2-1,TRBV5-4,15,CASSSGTGFYNEQFF,TGTGCCAGCAGCTCCGGGACAGGGTTCTACAATGAGCAGTTCTTC
TRBD1,few,TRBJ1-1,TRBV7-8,18,CASSPDGQGLIMNTEAFF,TGTGCCAGCAGCCCCGATGGACAGGGTTTGATCATGAACACTGAAGCTTTCTTT
-,few,TRBJ1-1,TRBV2,13,CASSRTLITEAFF,TGTGCCAGCTCCCGGACATTAATCACTGAAGCTTTCTTT
TRBD1,few,TRBJ1-2,TRBV19,13,CASTEDRDYGYTF,TGTGCCAGTACCGAGGACAGGGACTATGGCTACACCTTC
-,once,TRBJ2-7,TRBV5-4,12,CASSFSSYEQYF,TGTGCCAGCAGCTTCAGCTCCTACGAGCAGTACTTC
TRBD2,-,TRBJ2-7,TRBV5-1,19,CASSFVALAGGSPSYEQYF,TGCGCCAGCAGCTTTGTGGCACTAGCGGGAGGCTCCCCCTCCTACGAGCAGTACTTC
-,few,TRBJ2-3,TRBV2,13,CASNGSPWDTQYF,TGTGCCAGCAATGGCAGTCCTTGGGATACGCAGTATTTT
-,few,TRBJ2-3,TRBV30,11,CAWSSGGAQYF,TGTGCCTGGAGCTCCGGGGGTGCGCAGTATTTT
-,few,TRBJ1-1,TRBV5-1,14,CATKVDFKDTEAFF,TGCGCAACCAAGGTGGACTTCAAGGACACTGAAGCTTTCTTT
-,-,TRBJ1-6,TRBV7-2,13,CASSHDGGTPLHF,TGTGCCAGCAGCCACGACGGGGGTACACCCCTCCACTTT
TRBD2,-,TRBJ2-7,TRBV27,17,CASSPLPGSGKKREQYF,TGTGCCAGCAGTCCTCTGCCGGGTAGCGGGAAAAAGCGCGAGCAGTACTTC
TRBD2,-,TRBJ2-7,TRBV5-6,16,CASSFTSGSRSYEQYF,TGTGCCAGCAGCTTCACTAGCGGGTCGCGGTCCTACGAGCAGTACTTC
-,-,TRBJ1-1,TRBV10-1,13,CASSLKPNTEAFF,TGCGCCAGCAGTTTGAAGCCCAACACTGAAGCTTTCTTT
-,-,TRBJ1-2,TRBV18,16,CASSYRPGRTNYGHTF,TGTGCCAGCTCATACCGACCCGGTAGAACTAACTATGGCCACACCTTC
-,medium-sized,TRBJ1-1,TRBV4-2,15,CASSQSNRELAEAFF,TGTGCCAGCAGCCAAAGTAACAGGGAATTGGCTGAAGCTTTCTTT
TRBD1,-,TRBJ2-2,TRBV19,16,CASSRGQGANDGELFF,TGTGCCAGTAGTAGAGGACAGGGGGCAAATGACGGGGAGCTGTTTTTT
TRBD1,-,TRBJ1-5,TRBV7-9,16,CASSLADRGSNQPQHF,TGTGCCAGCAGCTTAGCGGACAGGGGGAGCAATCAGCCCCAGCATTTT
-,-,TRBJ2-1,TRBV7-9,13,CASSLRQAYEQFF,TGTGCCAGCAGCTTAAGGCAGGCCTATGAGCAGTTCTTC
TRBD1,-,TRBJ2-3,TRBV6-5,12,CASSQTTGVEYF,TGTGCCAGCAGTCAAACGACAGGGGTTGAGTATTTT
-,once,TRBJ2-6,TRBV13,13,CASIRSGANVLTF,TGTGCCAGCATCCGGTCTGGGGCCAACGTCCTGACTTTC
TRBD1,-,TRBJ2-7,TRBV19,13,CATMGDRSYEQYF,TGTGCCACGATGGGGGACAGGTCCTACGAGCAGTACTTC
TRBD1,-,TRBJ1-5,TRBV7-6,13,CASSVQGNQPQHF,TGTGCCAGCAGCGTACAGGGGAATCAGCCCCAGCATTTT
TRBD1,few,TRBJ2-7,TRBV28,15,CASSTRGTGSDEQYF,TGTGCCAGCAGTACACGGGGGACAGGGAGCGACGAGCAGTACTTC
-,-,TRBJ2-5,TRBV2,12,CASSETRETQYF,TGTGCCAGCAGTGAAACAAGAGAGACCCAGTACTTC
TRBD2,-,TRBJ2-3,TRBV4-1,17,CASSQKAGGPLTDTQYF,TGCGCCAGCAGCCAAAAAGCGGGGGGGCCGTTAACAGATACGCAGTATTTT
-,-,TRBJ1-2,TRBV27,15,CASSSLSSGISGYTF,TGTGCCAGCAGTTCCCTTTCTTCAGGGATAAGTGGCTACACCTTC
-,-,TRBJ1-2,TRBV13,13,CASSLDRFDGYTF,TGTGCCAGCAGCCTCGACAGGTTCGATGGCTACACCTTC
TRBD1,-,TRBJ2-1,TRBV11-2,16,CASSLGTGEGYNEQFF,TGTGCCAGCAGCCTAGGGACAGGGGAAGGCTACAATGAGCAGTTCTTC
TRBD1,-,TRBJ2-7,TRBV7-8,15,CASSLAGTGSEEQYF,TGTGCCAGCAGCTTAGCGGGGACAGGGTCTGAGGAGCAGTACTTC
-,-,TRBJ1-1,TRBV2,11,CASTDKGRAFF,TGTGCCAGCACCGATAAGGGGCGAGCTTTCTTT
-,few,TRBJ2-3,TRBV28,16,CASSPGGQLGADTQYF,TGTGCCAGCAGTCCCGGAGGACAGTTAGGTGCAGATACGCAGTATTTT
TRBD1,-,TRBJ1-6,TRBV5-3,13,CARSLPGDSTIHF,TGTGCCAGAAGCTTACCGGGGGACAGTACAATCCACTTT
TRBD1,-,TRBJ1-1,TRBV29-1,12,CSADRGRTEAFF,TGCAGCGCAGACAGGGGGCGCACTGAAGCTTTCTTT
-,-,TRBJ2-7,TRBV19,16,CASSIRPRGAAYEQYF,TGTGCCAGTAGTATAAGGCCCCGGGGGGCCGCCTACGAGCAGTACTTC
-,-,TRBJ2-1,TRBV5-1,13,CASSFVGGREQFF,TGCGCCAGCAGCTTTGTAGGGGGACGTGAGCAGTTCTTC
TRBD1,few,TRBJ2-7,TRBV6-5,14,CASSYGTGAIQQYF,TGTGCCAGCAGTTACGGGACAGGGGCGATCCAGCAGTACTTC
-,-,TRBJ2-7,TRBV4-2,15,CASSQDLTSPYEQYF,TGTGCCAGCAGCCAAGATCTCACTTCCCCCTACGAGCAGTACTTC
-,-,TRBJ1-1,TRBV19,14,CASSIGGGPTEAFF,TGTGCCAGTAGTATAGGGGGGGGGCCCACTGAAGCTTTCTTT
TRBD1,-,TRBJ1-5,TRBV4-1,16,CASSLGGGTGYQPQHF,TGCGCCAGCAGCCTCGGAGGCGGGACAGGGTATCAGCCCCAGCATTTT
TRBD2,-,TRBJ2-1,TRBV29-1,14,CSAASGSSYNEQFF,TGCAGCGCAGCTAGCGGGAGCTCCTACAATGAGCAGTTCTTC
-,few,TRBJ2-1,TRBV7-2,15,CASSLIIASYNEQFF,TGTGCCAGCAGCTTAATCATAGCCTCCTACAATGAGCAGTTCTTC
TRBD2,-,TRBJ2-1,TRBV9,15,CASSPTSGGYNEQFF,TGTGCCAGCAGCCCGACTAGCGGGGGTTACAATGAGCAGTTCTTC
TRBD1,once,TRBJ1-6,TRBV7-8,15,CASSTPGTAGSPLHF,TGTGCCAGCAGCACTCCCGGGACAGCGGGTTCACCCCTCCACTTT
-,-,TRBJ1-1,TRBV28,16,CAINRAHGTSNTEAFF,TGTGCCATCAACCGAGCCCACGGGACATCCAACACTGAAGCTTTCTTT